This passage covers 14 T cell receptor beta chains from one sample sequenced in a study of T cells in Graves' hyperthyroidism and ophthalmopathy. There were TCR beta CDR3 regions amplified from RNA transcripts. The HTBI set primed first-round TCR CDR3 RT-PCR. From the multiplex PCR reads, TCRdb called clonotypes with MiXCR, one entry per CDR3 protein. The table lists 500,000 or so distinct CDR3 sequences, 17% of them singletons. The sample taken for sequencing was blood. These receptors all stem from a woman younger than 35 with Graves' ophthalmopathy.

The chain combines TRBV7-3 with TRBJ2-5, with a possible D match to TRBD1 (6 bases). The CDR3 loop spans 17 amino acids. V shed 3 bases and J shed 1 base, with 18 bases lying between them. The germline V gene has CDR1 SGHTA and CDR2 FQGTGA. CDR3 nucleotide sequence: TGTGCCAGCAGCTTGGAACAGGGATCCCCCCTCCAAGAGACCCAGTACTTC. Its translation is CASSLEQGSPLQETQYF.

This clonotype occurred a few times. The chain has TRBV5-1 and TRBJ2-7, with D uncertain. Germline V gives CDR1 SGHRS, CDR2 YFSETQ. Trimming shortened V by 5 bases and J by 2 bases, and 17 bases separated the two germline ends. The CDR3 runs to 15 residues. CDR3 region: CASSFEAGNTYEQYF. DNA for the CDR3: TGCGCCAGCAGTTTTGAGGCAGGAAATACCTACGAGCAGTACTTC.

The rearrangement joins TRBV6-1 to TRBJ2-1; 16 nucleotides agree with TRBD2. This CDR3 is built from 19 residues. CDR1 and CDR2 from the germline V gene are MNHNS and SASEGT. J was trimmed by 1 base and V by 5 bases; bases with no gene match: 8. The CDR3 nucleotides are TGTGCCAGCAGTCCGGGACTAGCGGGAGGGCCTGGTTCCTACAATGAGCAGTTCTTC. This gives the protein CASSPGLAGGPGSYNEQFF.

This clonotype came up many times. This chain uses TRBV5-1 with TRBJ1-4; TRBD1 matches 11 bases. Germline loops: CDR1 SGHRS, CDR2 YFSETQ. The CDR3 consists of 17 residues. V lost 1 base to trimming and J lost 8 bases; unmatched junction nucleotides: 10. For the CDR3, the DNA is TGCGCCAGCAGCTTGAGCCCTCCCGGGACAGGGGGAGAAAAACTGTTTTTT. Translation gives CASSLSPPGTGGEKLFF.

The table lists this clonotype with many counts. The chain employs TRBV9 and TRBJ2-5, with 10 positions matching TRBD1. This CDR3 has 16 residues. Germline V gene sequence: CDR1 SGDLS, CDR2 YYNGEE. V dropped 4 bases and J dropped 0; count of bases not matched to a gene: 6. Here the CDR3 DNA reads TGTGCCAGCAGCACCCGACAGGGGGCAGACCAAGAGACCCAGTACTTC. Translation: CASSTRQGADQETQYF.

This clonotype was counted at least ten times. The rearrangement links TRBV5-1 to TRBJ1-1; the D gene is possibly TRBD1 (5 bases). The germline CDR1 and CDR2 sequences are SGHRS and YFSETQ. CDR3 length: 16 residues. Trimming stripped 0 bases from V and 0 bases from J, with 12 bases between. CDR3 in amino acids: CASSLAGDSMNTEAFF. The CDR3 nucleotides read TGCGCCAGCAGCTTGGCCGGGGACTCCATGAACACTGAAGCTTTCTTT.

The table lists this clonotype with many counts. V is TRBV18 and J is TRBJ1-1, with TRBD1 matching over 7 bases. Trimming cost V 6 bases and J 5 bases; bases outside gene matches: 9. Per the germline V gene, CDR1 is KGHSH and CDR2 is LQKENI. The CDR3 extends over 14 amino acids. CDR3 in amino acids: CASSRKAGGTEAFF. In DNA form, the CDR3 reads TGTGCCAGCTCTCGAAAGGCAGGGGGAACTGAAGCTTTCTTT.

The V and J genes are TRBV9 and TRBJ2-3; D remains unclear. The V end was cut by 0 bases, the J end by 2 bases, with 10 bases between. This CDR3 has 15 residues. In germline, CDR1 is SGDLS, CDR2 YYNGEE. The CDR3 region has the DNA TGTGCCAGCAGCGTAGAGGCCAGGAACACAGATACGCAGTATTTT. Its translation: CASSVEARNTDTQYF.

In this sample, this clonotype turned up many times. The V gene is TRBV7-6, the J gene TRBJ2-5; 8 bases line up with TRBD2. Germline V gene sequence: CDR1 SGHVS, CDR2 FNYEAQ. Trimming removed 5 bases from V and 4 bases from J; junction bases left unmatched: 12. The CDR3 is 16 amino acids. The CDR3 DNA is TGTGCCAGCAGCGCCCAATTCACGGGAGGGAGAGAGACCCAGTACTTC. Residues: CASSAQFTGGRETQYF. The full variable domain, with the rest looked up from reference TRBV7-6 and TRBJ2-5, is GAGVSQSPRYKVTKRGQDVALRCDPISGHVSLYWYRQALGQGPEFLTYFNYEAQQDKSGLPNDRFSAERPEGSISTLTIQRTEQRDSAMYRCASSAQFTGGRETQYFGPGTRLLVL.

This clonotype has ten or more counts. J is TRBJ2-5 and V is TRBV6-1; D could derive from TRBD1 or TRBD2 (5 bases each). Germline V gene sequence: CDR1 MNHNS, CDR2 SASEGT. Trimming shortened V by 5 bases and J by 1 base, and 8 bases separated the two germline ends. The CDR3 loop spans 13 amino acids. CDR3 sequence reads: CASSSGTQETQYF. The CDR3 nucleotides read TGTGCCAGCAGTTCAGGGACCCAAGAGACCCAGTACTTC.

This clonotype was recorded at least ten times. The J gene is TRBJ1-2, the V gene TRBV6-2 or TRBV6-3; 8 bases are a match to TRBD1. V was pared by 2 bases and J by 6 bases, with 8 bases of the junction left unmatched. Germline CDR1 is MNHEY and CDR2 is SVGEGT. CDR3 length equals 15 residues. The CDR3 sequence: CASSYTGTGHNGYTF. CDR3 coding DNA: TGTGCCAGCAGTTACACCGGGACAGGACATAATGGCTACACCTTC.

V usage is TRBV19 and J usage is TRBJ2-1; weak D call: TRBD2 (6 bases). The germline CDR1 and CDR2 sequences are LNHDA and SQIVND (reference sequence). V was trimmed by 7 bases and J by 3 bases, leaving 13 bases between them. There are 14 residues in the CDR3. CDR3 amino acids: CASTPGEYYNEQFF. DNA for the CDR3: TGTGCCAGTACTCCGGGGGAATACTACAATGAGCAGTTCTTC.

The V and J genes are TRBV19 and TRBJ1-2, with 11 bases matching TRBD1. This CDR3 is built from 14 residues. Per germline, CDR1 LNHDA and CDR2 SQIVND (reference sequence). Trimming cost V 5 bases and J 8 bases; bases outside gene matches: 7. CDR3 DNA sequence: TGTGCCAGTAGTCCCGGGACAGGGGGATGGGGCTACACCTTC. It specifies CASSPGTGGWGYTF.

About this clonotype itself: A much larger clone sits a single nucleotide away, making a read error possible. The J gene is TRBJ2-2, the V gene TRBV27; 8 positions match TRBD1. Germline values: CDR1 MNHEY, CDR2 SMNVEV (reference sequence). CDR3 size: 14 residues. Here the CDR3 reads CASSGQGLTGELVF. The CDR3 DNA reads TGTGCCAGCAGCGGACAGGGTTTGACCGGGGAGCTGGTTTTT.